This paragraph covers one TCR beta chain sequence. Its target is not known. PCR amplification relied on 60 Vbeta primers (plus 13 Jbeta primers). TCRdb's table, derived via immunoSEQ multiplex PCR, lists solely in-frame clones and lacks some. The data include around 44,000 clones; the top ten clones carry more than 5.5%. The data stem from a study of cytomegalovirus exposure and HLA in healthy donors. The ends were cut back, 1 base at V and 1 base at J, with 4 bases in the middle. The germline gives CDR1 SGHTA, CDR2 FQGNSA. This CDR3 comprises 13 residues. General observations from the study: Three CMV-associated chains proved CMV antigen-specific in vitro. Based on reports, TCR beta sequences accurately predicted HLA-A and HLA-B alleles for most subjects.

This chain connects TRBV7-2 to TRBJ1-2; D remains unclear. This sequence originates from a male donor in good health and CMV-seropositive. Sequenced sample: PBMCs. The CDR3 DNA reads TGTGCCAGCAGCTTAGACTTTAACTATGGCTACACCTTC. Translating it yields CASSLDFNYGYTF.